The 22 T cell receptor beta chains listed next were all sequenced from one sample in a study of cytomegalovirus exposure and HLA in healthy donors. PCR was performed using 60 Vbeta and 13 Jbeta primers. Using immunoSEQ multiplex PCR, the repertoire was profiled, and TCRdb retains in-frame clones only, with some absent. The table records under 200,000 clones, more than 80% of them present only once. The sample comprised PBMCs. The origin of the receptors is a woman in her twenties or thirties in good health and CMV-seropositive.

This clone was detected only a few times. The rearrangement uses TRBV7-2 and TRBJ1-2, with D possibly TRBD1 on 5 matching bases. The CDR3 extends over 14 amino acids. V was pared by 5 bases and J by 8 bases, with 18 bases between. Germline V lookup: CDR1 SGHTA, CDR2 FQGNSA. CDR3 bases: TGTGCCAGCAGCACGGACAACTGGAGCTCGGGCTACACCTTC. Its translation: CASSTDNWSSGYTF.

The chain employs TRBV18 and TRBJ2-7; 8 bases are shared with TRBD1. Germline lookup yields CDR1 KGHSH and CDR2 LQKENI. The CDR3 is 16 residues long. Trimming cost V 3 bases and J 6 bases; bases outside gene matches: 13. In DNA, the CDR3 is TGTGCCAGCTCACCCACCCGGGACAGGTTTACCAGCGAGCAGTACTTC. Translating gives CASSPTRDRFTSEQYF.

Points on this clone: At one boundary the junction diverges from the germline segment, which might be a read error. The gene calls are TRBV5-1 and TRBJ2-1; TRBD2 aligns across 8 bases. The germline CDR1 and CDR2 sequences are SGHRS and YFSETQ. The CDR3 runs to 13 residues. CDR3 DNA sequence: TGCGCCAGCAACAAGACCCCCGGGACTAGTATCATCTTC. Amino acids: CASNKTPGTSIIF.

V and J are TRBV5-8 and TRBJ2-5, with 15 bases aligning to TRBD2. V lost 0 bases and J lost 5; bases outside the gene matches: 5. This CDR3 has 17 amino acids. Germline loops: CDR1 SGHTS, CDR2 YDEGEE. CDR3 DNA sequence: TGTGCCAGCAGCTTGGGGACTAGCGGGGGGGCCAGTGAGACCCAGTACTTC. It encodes CASSLGTSGGASETQYF. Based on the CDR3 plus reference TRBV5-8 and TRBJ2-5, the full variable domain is EAGVTQSPTHLIKTRGQQATLRCSPISGHTSVYWYQQALGLGLQFLLWYDEGEERNRGNFPPRFSGRQFPNYSSELNVNALELEDSALYLCASSLGTSGGASETQYFGPGTRLLVL.

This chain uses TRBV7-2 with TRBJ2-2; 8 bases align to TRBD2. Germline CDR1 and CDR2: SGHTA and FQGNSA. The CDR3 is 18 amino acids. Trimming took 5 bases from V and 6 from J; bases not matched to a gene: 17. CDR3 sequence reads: CASSPSGRGLVKSGELFF. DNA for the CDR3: TGTGCCAGCAGCCCATCGGGCAGGGGACTAGTGAAGTCCGGGGAGCTGTTTTTT. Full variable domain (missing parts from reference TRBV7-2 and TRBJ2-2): GAGVSQSPSNKVTEKGKDVELRCDPISGHTALYWYRQSLGQGLEFLIYFQGNSAPDKSGLPSDRFSAERTGGSVSTLTIQRTQQEDSAVYLCASSPSGRGLVKSGELFFGEGSRLTVL.

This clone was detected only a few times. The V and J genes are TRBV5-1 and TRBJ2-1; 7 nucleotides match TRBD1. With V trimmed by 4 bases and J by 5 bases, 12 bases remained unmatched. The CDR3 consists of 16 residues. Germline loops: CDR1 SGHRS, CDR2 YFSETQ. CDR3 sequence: CASSPTGTVLNNEQFF. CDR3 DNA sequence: TGCGCCAGCAGCCCAACAGGGACAGTTCTCAACAATGAGCAGTTCTTC.

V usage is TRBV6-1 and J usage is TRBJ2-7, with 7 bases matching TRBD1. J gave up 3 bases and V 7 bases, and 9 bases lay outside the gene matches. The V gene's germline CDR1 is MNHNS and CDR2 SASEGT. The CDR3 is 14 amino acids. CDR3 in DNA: TGTGCCAGCAATAGAGGGGGCTTTAACTACGAGCAGTACTTC. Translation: CASNRGGFNYEQYF.

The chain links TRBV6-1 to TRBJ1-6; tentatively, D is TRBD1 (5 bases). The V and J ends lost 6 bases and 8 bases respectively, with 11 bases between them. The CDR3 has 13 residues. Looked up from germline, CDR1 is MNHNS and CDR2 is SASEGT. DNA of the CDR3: TGTGCCAGCAGAGGGGATGGTTATTCACCCCTCCACTTT. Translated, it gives CASRGDGYSPLHF.

Here the CDR3 reads CASSLDLAAFNEQFF. The CDR3, as DNA: TGTGCCAGCAGCTTAGATTTGGCGGCTTTCAATGAGCAGTTCTTC. This sequence joins TRBV11-2 and TRBJ2-1; D ambiguous. The V end lost 0 bases, the J end lost 6 bases, and 12 bases lay between the germline ends. Germline CDR1 is SGHAT and CDR2 is FQNNGV. The CDR3 totals 15 residues.

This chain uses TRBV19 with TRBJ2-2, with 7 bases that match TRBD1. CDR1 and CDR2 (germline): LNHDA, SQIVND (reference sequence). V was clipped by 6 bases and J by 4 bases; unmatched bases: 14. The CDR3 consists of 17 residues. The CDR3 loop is CASSDRARGSRTGELFF. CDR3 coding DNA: TGTGCCAGTAGCGACCGGGCCAGGGGGTCCCGCACCGGGGAGCTGTTTTTT.

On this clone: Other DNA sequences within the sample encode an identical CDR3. The CDR3 coding sequence is TGCGCCAGCAGCCAAGAACTAGCGGGCACAGATACGCAGTATTTT. Translating gives CASSQELAGTDTQYF. This chain links TRBV4-3 with TRBJ2-3, with TRBD2 matching 8 bases. The junction had 0 bases not matched to a gene; V was cut back by 0 bases and J by 1 base. Per germline, CDR1 LGHNA and CDR2 YSLEER. The CDR3 runs to 15 residues.

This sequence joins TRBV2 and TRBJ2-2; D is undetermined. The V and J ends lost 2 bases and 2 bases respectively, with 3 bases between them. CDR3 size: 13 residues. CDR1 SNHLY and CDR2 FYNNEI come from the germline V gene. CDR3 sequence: CASSESNTGELFF. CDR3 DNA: TGTGCCAGCAGTGAAAGCAACACCGGGGAGCTGTTTTTT.

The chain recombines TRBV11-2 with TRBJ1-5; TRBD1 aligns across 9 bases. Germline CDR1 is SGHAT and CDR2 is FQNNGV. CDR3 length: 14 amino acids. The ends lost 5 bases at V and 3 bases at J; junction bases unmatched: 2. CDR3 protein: CASSGDRANQPQHF. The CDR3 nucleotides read TGTGCCAGCAGCGGGGACAGGGCCAATCAGCCCCAGCATTTT.

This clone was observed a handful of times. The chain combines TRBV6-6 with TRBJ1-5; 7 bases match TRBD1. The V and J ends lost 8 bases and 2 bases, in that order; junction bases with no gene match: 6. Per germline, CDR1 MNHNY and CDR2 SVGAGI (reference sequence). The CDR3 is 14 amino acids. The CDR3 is CASRTGTGNQPQHF. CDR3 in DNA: TGTGCCAGCCGAACCGGGACAGGCAATCAGCCCCAGCATTTT.

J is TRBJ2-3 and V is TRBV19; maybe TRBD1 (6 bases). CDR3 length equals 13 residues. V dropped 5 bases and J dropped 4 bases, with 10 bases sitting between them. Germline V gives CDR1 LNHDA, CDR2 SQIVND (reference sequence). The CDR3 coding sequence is TGTGCCAGTAGTCTACAGGGCCCAGATACGCAGTATTTT. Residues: CASSLQGPDTQYF.

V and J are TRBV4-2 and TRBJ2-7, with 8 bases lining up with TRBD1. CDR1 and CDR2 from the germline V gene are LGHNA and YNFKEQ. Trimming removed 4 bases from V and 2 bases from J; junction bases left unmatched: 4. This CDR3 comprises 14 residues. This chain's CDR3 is CASSPGTGAYEQYF. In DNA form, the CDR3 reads TGTGCCAGCAGCCCCGGGACAGGAGCCTACGAGCAGTACTTC.

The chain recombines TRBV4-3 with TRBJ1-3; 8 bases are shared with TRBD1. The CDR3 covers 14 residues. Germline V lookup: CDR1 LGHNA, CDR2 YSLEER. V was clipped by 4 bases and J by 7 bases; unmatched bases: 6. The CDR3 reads CASSLGQGKNTIYF. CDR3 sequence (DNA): TGCGCCAGCAGCCTTGGACAGGGCAAGAACACCATATATTTT.

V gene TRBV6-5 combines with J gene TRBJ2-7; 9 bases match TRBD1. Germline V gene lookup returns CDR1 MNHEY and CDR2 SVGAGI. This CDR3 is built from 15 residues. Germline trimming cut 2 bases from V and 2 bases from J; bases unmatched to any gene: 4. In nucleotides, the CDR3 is TGTGCCAGCAGTTACGGGACAGGGCTTACCTACGAGCAGTACTTC. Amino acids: CASSYGTGLTYEQYF.

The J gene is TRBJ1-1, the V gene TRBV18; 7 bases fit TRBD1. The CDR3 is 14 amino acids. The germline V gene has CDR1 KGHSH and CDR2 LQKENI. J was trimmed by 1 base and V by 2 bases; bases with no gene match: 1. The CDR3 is CASSPNRGNTEAFF. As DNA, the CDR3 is TGTGCCAGCTCACCAAACAGGGGGAACACTGAAGCTTTCTTT. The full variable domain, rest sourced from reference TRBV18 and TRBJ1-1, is NAGVMQNPRHLVRRRGQEARLRCSPMKGHSHVYWYRQLPEEGLKFMVYLQKENIIDESGMPKERFSAEFPKEGPSILRIQQVVRGDSAAYFCASSPNRGNTEAFFGQGTRLTVV.

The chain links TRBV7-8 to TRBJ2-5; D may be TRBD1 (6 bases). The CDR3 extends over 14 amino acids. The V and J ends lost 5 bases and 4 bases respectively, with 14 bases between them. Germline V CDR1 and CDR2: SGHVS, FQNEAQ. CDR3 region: CASSDHRVPETQYF. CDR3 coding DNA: TGTGCCAGCAGCGACCACAGGGTCCCAGAGACCCAGTACTTC.

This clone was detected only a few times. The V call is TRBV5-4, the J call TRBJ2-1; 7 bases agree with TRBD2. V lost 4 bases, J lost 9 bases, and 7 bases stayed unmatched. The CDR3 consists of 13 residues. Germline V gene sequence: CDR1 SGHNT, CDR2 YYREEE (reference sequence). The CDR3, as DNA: TGTGCCAGCAGCCAGCGGGAACAAGGTGAGCAGTTCTTC. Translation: CASSQREQGEQFF.

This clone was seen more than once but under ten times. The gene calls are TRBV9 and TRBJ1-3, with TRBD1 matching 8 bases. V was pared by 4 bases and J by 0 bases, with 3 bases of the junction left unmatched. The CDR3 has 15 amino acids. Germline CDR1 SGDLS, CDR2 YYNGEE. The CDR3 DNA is TGTGCCAGCAGCTTCGACAGGGGCTCTGGAAACACCATATATTTT. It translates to CASSFDRGSGNTIYF.